This T cell receptor beta chain is from a study of T cell repertoires in cytomegalovirus infection. Study findings and constraints: Pooled public TCR beta family frequency picked out CMV carriers with the relevant HLA.

Using its own MiXCR run on the reads, TCRdb lists one record per CDR3 protein. This repertoire shows some 900,000 distinct CDR3 sequences, about 33% found once; its top ten account for under 15%. The length of the CDR3 is 12 residues. Trimming took 6 bases from V and 4 from J, leaving 7 bases between them. This clonotype came up many times. Its target is unknown. The receptor comes from a human donor in good health (CMV status not recorded). Some clones in this sample may be carry-over from other donors' samples. The source material was cultured CD8+ T cells from PBMCs, sampled from culture after CMV antigen stimulation. V gene TRBV12-3 or TRBV12-4 combines with J gene TRBJ2-1; D uncertain. DNA for the CDR3: TGTGCCAGCAGCTTCTTGTACAATGAGCAGTTCTTC. It codes for CASSFLYNEQFF.